This entry is about one T cell receptor beta chain. Its cognate antigen is unknown. This entry comes from a study of cytomegalovirus exposure and HLA in healthy donors. Those who donated were healthy bone marrow donors. The study, taken as a whole, reports: The sole available immune exposure information was CMV serostatus. Most CMV-associated TCR beta chains appeared HLA-restricted in a later analysis.

PCR involved 60 Vbeta and 13 Jbeta primers. This table comes from immunoSEQ multiplex PCR, and its TCRdb copy is limited to in-frame clones, with some not included. The sample lists roughly 100,000 clones, about 81% occurring once. There are 13 residues in the CDR3. Trimming removed 7 bases from V and 0 bases from J, with 11 bases in between. Germline CDR1 is SGHRS and CDR2 is YFSETQ. The sequence was collected from a middle-aged man in good health and CMV-seropositive. Sequencing was done on a sample of PBMCs. This chain connects TRBV5-1 to TRBJ2-7; the D is unclear. Written as DNA, the CDR3 is TGCGCCAGCCAGTTCCAAACCTCCTACGAGCAGTACTTC. Translating gives CASQFQTSYEQYF.